The entry below gives a single T cell receptor (beta chain) sequence along with its context. Its cognate antigen is unknown. Generated by immunoSEQ multiplex PCR, the TCRdb table keeps only in-frame clones and is missing some. Here the sample spans about 19,000 clones, roughly 71% being singletons. This sample stems from a study of OX40 agonist ivuxolimab in advanced cancers. Study-level findings and limits: The authors did not determine the antigen specificity of the expanded peripheral T cells. At doses 0.1 to 3.0 mg/kg, CD4+ and CD8+ clones expanded.

V lost 6 bases to trimming and J lost 5 bases; unmatched junction nucleotides: 3. Germline V gene data show CDR1 as SNHLY and CDR2 as FYNNEI. The CDR3 covers 12 residues. The source is an adult with an advanced solid tumor such as melanoma, head and neck, liver or kidney cancer. Sample: CD4+ or CD8+ T cells sorted from blood, taken in a trial of the OX40 agonist ivuxolimab. V usage is TRBV2 and J usage is TRBJ2-5; 7 nucleotides line up with TRBD1. In DNA form, the CDR3 reads TGTGCCAGCAGGACAGGGTTGGAGACCCAGTACTTC. Translation: CASRTGLETQYF.